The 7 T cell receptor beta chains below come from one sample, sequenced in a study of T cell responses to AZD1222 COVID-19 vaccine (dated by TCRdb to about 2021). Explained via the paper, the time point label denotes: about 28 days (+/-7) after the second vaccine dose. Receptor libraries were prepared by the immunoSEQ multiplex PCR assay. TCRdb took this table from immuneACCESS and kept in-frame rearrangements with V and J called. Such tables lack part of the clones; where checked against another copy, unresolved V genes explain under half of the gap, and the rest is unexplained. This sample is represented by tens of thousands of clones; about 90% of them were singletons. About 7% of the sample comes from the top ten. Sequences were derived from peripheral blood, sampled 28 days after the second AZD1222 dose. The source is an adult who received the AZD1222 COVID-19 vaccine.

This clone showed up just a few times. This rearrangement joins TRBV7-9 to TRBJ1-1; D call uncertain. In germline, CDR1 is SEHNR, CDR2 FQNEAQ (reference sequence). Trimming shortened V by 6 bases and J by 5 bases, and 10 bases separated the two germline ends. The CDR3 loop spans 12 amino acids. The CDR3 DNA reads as TGTGCCAGCAGTTTAAAACGGACTGAAGCTTTCTTT. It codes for CASSLKRTEAFF.

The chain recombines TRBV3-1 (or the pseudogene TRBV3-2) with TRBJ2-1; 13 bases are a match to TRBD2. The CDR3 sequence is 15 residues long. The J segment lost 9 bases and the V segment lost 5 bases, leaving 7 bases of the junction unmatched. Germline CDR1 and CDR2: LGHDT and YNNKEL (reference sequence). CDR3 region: CASSMGLAGSLEQFF. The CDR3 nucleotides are TGTGCCAGCAGCATGGGACTAGCGGGAAGTCTTGAGCAGTTCTTC.

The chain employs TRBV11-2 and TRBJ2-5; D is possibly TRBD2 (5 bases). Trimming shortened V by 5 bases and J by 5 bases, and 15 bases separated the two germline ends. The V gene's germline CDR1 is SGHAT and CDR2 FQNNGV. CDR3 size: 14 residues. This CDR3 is CASSGSSGVETQYF. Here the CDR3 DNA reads TGTGCCAGCAGCGGGAGTTCTGGGGTTGAGACCCAGTACTTC.

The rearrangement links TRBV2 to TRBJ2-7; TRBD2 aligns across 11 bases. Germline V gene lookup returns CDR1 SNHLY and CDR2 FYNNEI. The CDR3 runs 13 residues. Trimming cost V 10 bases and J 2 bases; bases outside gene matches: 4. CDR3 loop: CATSGRTTYEQYF. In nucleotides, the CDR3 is TGTGCCACTAGCGGGAGGACTACCTACGAGCAGTACTTC.

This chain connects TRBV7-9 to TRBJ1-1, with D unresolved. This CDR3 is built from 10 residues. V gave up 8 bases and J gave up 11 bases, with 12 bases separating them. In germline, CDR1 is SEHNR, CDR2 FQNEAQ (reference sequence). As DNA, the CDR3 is TGTGCCAGCGACCTGCCTAGGGCTTTCTTT. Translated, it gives CASDLPRAFF.

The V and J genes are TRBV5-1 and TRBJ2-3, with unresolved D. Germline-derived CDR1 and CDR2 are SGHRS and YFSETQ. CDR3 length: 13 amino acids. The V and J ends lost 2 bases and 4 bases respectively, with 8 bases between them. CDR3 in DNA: TGCGCCAGCAGCTTATTCAGTGCAGATACGCAGTATTTT. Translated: CASSLFSADTQYF.

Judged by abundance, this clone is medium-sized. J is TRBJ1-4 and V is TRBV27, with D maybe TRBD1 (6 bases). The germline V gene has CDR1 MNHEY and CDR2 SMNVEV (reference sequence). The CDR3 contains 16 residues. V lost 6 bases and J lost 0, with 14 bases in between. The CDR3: CASSQNQGTTNEKLFF. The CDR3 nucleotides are TGTGCCAGCAGCCAGAACCAGGGGACAACTAATGAAAAACTGTTTTTT.